This T cell receptor (beta chain) was retrieved from a study of blood T cell repertoires in COVID-19 (dated by TCRdb to the early 2020s). Concerning the study at large: The collaborator samples originated in the United States, Italy and Spain and spanned the acute and convalescent phases of COVID-19. The material from the prospective study consisted of cDNA or gDNA derived from T cells, B-cell-depleted T cells, or PBMCs. The dataset comprised deeply sampled blood TCRbeta repertoires from subjects exposed to, actively infected with, or recovered from COVID-19. The repertoires were released in a freely available public database intended as a resource for research on the immune response to SARS-CoV-2. The samples were drawn from the first 160 participants of the ongoing ImmuneRACE study and from about 1,200 subjects provided by 6 global collaborators. Nearly every sample came with metadata listing a de-identified subject ID, COVID-19 status, age in years and sex. Where available, HLA class I and class II types were taken from metadata supplied by the sample provider and were not determined by assay-based typing. The full study reports these points: The quantity of clinical and demographic metadata differed by source and by participant and was supplied without curation.

TCRbeta CDR3 regions were amplified from genomic DNA by means of the immunoSEQ Assay, a bias-controlled multiplex PCR. On the study's bioinformatics: The number of nucleated cells in each sample was estimated from the amplification of reference gene primers within the assay. To quantify the absolute abundance of each unique TCRbeta CDR3 rearrangement, sequence reads were collapsed and filtered. For each sample, productive Simpson clonality was calculated as the square root of Simpson's diversity index across productive rearrangements. As stored in TCRdb, this immuneACCESS dataset retains in-frame rearrangements with V and J assigned. A fraction of the clones does not appear; measured against another copy, unresolved V genes explain less than half of the discrepancy, and the remainder lacks a known reason. For V, J and clone size, that table is used; D and trimming come from the DNA. This sample comprises some 150,000 clones, just under 85% of them detected only once. Under 9.5% of the sample goes to the ten largest clones.

On this clone itself: Its antigen remains unidentified. There are no base qualities to consult, and no much larger clone falls within one base.

Participants in the prospective study were enrolled through a virtual design, were aged roughly 18 to 90 years, and lived in approximately 25 United States geographic areas. In the prospective study, participants were assigned to cohorts based on the clinical history participants reported in a screening survey and a study questionnaire. ImmuneRACE Cohort 3 recovered participants were defined by two consecutive negative NP/OP PCR tests, healthcare professional clearance, or symptom resolution. In the prospective study, mobile phlebotomists collected whole blood, serum and a nasopharyngeal or oropharyngeal swab from each participant. Prospective study participants could optionally give additional blood draws and questionnaires over an approximately 2-month period. Before DNA extraction, blood samples from the prospective study were shipped at room temperature or frozen. Counted from cysteine to phenylalanine, this CDR3 has 14 amino acids. Just the 42-base CDR3 DNA is kept, in frame starting at base 1. From a lookup of the germline V gene (reference sequence), CDR1 and CDR2 are SEHNR and FQNEAQ. Between the V and J ends, shortened by 5 bases and 1 base respectively, the junction contains 11 bases.

The V gene is TRBV7-9 and the J gene is TRBJ1-1, with an unclear D gene assignment. The sequenced material came from PBMCs or T cells enriched from blood (not recorded which). The sequence came from a man in his fifties or sixties who had recovered from COVID-19. The nucleotides read TGTGCCAGCAGCCCCGGCGGTCGGAACACTGAAGCTTTCTTT. Its coded protein is CASSPGGRNTEAFF.